This note documents a single T cell receptor beta chain sequence. Its antigen target is currently unknown. No quality values exist for individual bases; no much larger clone is one base distant. The data were obtained in a study of T cell responses to AZD1222 COVID-19 vaccine (dated by TCRdb to about 2021). Notes on the research overall: Because spike-specific TCR depth and breadth did not differ between the two schedules, AZD1222 recipients who got a second dose at roughly 4 weeks were pooled with those who got a second dose at roughly 12 weeks. TCR sequencing was performed for fewer than 250 trial participants, of whom around 200 were given two doses of AZD1222 and approximately 26 were given two doses of MenACWY control vaccine. Trial participants were enrolled by age into 18-55, 56-69 and 70-plus year subgroups, with about 150, 27 and 61 TCR-sequenced participants respectively. General study outcomes and caveats: Participants were mostly white British and included more females than males, and it was suggested by the authors that clonal diversity may have been underestimated. Because no samples from the day 14 peak response were available, repertoires could be characterized only after the peak T cell response. Nearly half of unique spike-specific TCRs reportedly recognized epitopes outside regions mutated in the B.1.351 and B.1.1.7 variants. In the small 56-69-year group, the increase in depth fell short of significance, most likely because of low power. The vaccine-associated CD4 TCRs covered the entire spike protein, and the dominant responses fell in regions 160-218 and 743-854. After two AZD1222 doses, both the breadth and the depth of spike-specific TCRs were significantly higher than at day 0 and than in MenACWY recipients. Conclusions about previously exposed vaccinees were limited because only six AZD1222 recipients were SARS-CoV-2 seropositive at baseline.

The intended sense of this specimen's time point label: baseline before first vaccination. The vaccinee samples were drawn from two UK trials, COV001 and COV002, one of which was a single-blind randomized controlled phase 2/3 trial testing AZD1222 (ChAdOx1 nCoV-19) in healthy adults. For TCRbeta chain sequencing, PBMC samples from trial participants were taken at day 0 and at day 28 after the second dose. V and J lose 1 base and 0 bases, and a span of 7 bases separates them. The germline V gene encodes CDR1 SGDLS and CDR2 YYNGEE. The CDR3 numbers 14 residues from cysteine through phenylalanine. Of the read, only the CDR3 DNA is kept; its 42 bases are in frame from base 1. The CDR3 regions of human TCRbeta chains were analyzed by immunosequencing. Processing in the source paper ran as follows. Repertoire TCRs were checked for matches against a reference library of SARS-CoV-2-specific TCRs that had been generated using the MIRA antigen-specificity platform. Breadth was defined as the fraction of unique TCRs that were SARS-CoV-2-associated. Depth was defined as the fraction of total T cells that were SARS-CoV-2-associated. Using the MIRA data, each spike-specific TCR was mapped to the spike region that the TCR reacts to and placed in a CD4 or CD8 class. Log10-transformed breadth and depth values were compared by one-way ANOVA with Sidak's multiple comparisons tests. TCRdb mirrors the immuneACCESS table, restricted to in-frame sequences. Some clones are absent from its copies; in checked studies, under half trace to an unresolved V gene, and the reason for the others is unknown. That table supplies the V and J calls and clone size; D and trimming were determined from the DNA. For this sample there are some 83,000 clones; roughly 88% appear just once. The ten top clones hold about 9.5% of the sample.

Source: peripheral blood, taken on day 0 of AZD1222 vaccination. The origin of this receptor is an adult in good health. The rearrangement combines TRBV9 with TRBJ1-1; there is no confident call for the D gene. In nucleotides, the sequence is TGTGCCAGCAGCGTACGGGCCCTGAACACTGAAGCTTTCTTT. This encodes CASSVRALNTEAFF.